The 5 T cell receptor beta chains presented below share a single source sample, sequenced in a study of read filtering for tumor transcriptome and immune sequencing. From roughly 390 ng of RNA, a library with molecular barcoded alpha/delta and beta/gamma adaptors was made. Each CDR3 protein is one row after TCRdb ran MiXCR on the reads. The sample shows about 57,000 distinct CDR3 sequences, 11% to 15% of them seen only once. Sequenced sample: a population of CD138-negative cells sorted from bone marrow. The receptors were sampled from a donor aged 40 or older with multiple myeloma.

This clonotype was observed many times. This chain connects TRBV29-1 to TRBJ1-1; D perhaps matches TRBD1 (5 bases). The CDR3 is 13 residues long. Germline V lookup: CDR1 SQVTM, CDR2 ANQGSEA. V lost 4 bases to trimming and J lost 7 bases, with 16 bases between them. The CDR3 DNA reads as TGCAGCGTTGGATTAGTGGGGGGAGTTGAAGCTTTCTTT. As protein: CSVGLVGGVEAFF.

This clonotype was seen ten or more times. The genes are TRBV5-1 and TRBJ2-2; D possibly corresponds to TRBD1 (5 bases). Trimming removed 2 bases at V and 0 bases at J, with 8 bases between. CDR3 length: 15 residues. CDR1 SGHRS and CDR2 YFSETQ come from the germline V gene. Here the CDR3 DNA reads TGCGCCAGCAGCTTACAGACAGCGAACACCGGGGAGCTGTTTTTT. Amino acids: CASSLQTANTGELFF.

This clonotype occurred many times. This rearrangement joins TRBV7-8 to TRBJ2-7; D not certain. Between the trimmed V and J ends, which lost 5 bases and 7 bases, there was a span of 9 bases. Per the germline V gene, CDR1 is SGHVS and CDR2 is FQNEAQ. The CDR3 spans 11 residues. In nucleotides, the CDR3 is TGTGCCAGCAGCACCTACTTGGAGCAGTACTTC. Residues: CASSTYLEQYF.

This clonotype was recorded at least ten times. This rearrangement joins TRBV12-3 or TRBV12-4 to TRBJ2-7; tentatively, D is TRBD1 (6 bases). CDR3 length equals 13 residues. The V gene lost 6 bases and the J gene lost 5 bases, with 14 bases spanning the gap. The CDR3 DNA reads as TGTGCCAGCAGCCCAGGGGCCGGCAACGAGCAGTACTTC. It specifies CASSPGAGNEQYF.

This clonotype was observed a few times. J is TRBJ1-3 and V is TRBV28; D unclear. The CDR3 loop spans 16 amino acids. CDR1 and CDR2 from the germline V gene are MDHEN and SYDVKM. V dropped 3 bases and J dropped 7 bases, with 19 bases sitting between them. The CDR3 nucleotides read TGTGCCAGCAGTTTGTCCGCAGGTCTCTCGTCGAACACCATATATTTT. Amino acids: CASSLSAGLSSNTIYF.